These T cell receptor beta chains were read from a single sample in a study of T cells after yellow fever vaccination. TCRdb reprocessed the 5' RACE reads with MiXCR, giving one entry per CDR3 protein. The data show approximately 160,000 distinct CDR3 sequences, about 6% seen once. Material: CD4+ T cells sorted from PBMCs, obtained on the day of the first yellow fever vaccination. All receptors come from a man aged 18 to 29 who received the YFV17D yellow fever vaccine. CDR3s include the opening cysteine and the closing phenylalanine or tryptophan. The order of the fields is V gene, J gene, D gene, clone size, CDR3 protein, CDR3 DNA. A D gene is named only where the DNA matches it firmly. Size values are once, few and many counts, or a class for expanded clones, and some rows have none.

TRBV4-3	TRBJ2-5	.	many	CASSQDWRETQYF	TGCGCCAGCAGCCAAGATTGGCGGGAGACCCAGTACTTC
TRBV7-2	TRBJ2-2	TRBD2	many	CASSRWSGGAFIYLAGELFF	TGTGCCAGCAGCCGCTGGAGCGGGGGGGCTTTTATATATCTTGCCGGGGAGCTGTTTTTT
TRBV12-3/TRBV12-4	TRBJ2-1	.	.	CASSFARGRNEQFF	TGTGCCAGCAGCTTCGCTAGGGGGAGGAATGAGCAGTTCTTC
TRBV4-2	TRBJ1-3	.	few	CASSQGNTGGAGNTIYF	TGTGCCAGCAGCCAAGGGAACACCGGCGGGGCTGGAAACACCATATATTTT
TRBV11-2	TRBJ2-2	TRBD2	many	CASSLLAGAFTGELFF	TGTGCCAGCAGCTTACTAGCGGGGGCGTTCACCGGGGAGCTGTTTTTT
TRBV7-6	TRBJ2-3	.	once	CASSLAVPGRGDTQYF	TGTGCCAGCAGCTTAGCAGTTCCGGGGCGGGGAGATACGCAGTATTTT
TRBV20-1	TRBJ2-5	.	.	CSARDPLGGGETQYF	TGCAGTGCTAGAGATCCCCTTGGGGGCGGGGAGACCCAGTACTTC
TRBV7-2	TRBJ2-1	.	many	CASSLVPGNEQFF	TGTGCCAGCAGCTTAGTGCCGGGGAATGAGCAGTTCTTC
TRBV20-1	TRBJ1-6	.	few	CSAGATGSSYNSPLHF	TGCAGTGCTGGGGCTACAGGGAGCTCCTATAATTCACCCCTCCACTTT
TRBV7-2	TRBJ2-3	.	many	CASSPRRTGTDTQYF	TGTGCCAGCAGCCCCCGTAGGACAGGCACAGATACGCAGTATTTT
TRBV12-3/TRBV12-4	TRBJ1-4	.	many	CASSFLSGGKLFF	TGTGCCAGCAGTTTTCTATCTGGAGGAAAACTGTTTTTT
TRBV5-4	TRBJ1-1	.	few	CASGQGVMNTEAFF	TGTGCCAGCGGCCAGGGCGTCATGAACACTGAAGCTTTCTTT
TRBV12-3/TRBV12-4	TRBJ1-5	.	many	CASSTGWQPQHF	TGTGCCAGCAGTACAGGGTGGCAGCCCCAGCATTTT
TRBV12-3/TRBV12-4	TRBJ2-1	.	many	CASSGGTGNLYNEQFF	TGTGCCAGCAGTGGGGGGACGGGAAATCTCTACAATGAGCAGTTCTTC
TRBV4-1	TRBJ2-5	TRBD2	many	CASSQDPSGRETQYF	TGCGCCAGCAGCCAAGATCCTAGCGGGCGAGAGACCCAGTACTTC
TRBV7-2	TRBJ2-7	.	many	CASSRSSYEQYF	TGTGCCAGCAGCCGTAGCTCCTACGAGCAGTACTTC
TRBV12-3/TRBV12-4	TRBJ1-5	.	.	CASSGGGSISNQPQHF	TGTGCCAGCAGTGGGGGAGGGAGTATCAGCAATCAGCCCCAGCATTTT
TRBV7-2	TRBJ1-2	.	few	CASSSPVKGPYGYTF	TGTGCCAGCAGCTCCCCCGTTAAGGGGCCGTATGGCTACACCTTC
TRBV5-1	TRBJ1-2	TRBD1	.	CASSPGDRGFYGYTF	TGCGCCAGCAGCCCCGGCGACAGGGGTTTCTATGGCTACACCTTC
TRBV7-2	TRBJ2-1	.	many	CASSLARFLSYNEQFF	TGTGCCAGCAGCTTAGCGAGGTTCCTCTCCTACAATGAGCAGTTCTTC
TRBV9	TRBJ1-2	.	many	CASSVQGDYYGYTF	TGTGCCAGCAGCGTACAGGGAGACTACTATGGCTACACCTTC
TRBV6-5	TRBJ1-1	TRBD1	few	CASRSDRGRKNTEAFF	TGTGCCAGCAGATCGGACAGGGGGCGGAAGAACACTGAAGCTTTCTTT
TRBV5-1	TRBJ1-5	TRBD1	many	CASSPKTGANQPQHF	TGCGCCAGCAGCCCAAAGACAGGGGCCAATCAGCCCCAGCATTTT
TRBV28	TRBJ2-3	.	few	CASSALEVGTDTQYF	TGTGCCAGCAGTGCCCTCGAGGTTGGCACAGATACGCAGTATTTT
TRBV18	TRBJ1-2	.	few	CASSPGTSANYGYTF	TGTGCCAGCTCACCGGGGACATCTGCTAACTATGGCTACACCTTC
TRBV3-1	TRBJ1-2	TRBD1	.	CASSQQGAGYGYTF	TGTGCCAGCAGCCAACAGGGGGCAGGATATGGCTACACCTTC
TRBV3-1	TRBJ1-5	TRBD1	.	CASSQGTGNQPQHF	TGTGCCAGCAGCCAAGGGACAGGAAATCAGCCCCAGCATTTT
TRBV6-5	TRBJ2-3	.	many	CASAQSGTRDTQYF	TGTGCCAGCGCACAGAGCGGCACGAGGGATACGCAGTATTTT
TRBV12-3/TRBV12-4	TRBJ1-1	.	many	CASTLQGNTEAFF	TGTGCCAGCACCCTACAGGGTAACACTGAAGCTTTCTTT
TRBV12-3/TRBV12-4	TRBJ1-5	.	.	CASSFEGQPQHF	TGTGCCAGCAGTTTTGAGGGACAGCCCCAGCATTTT
TRBV28	TRBJ2-3	.	.	CASSLGSTSTDTQYF	TGTGCCAGCAGTTTGGGTTCGACGAGCACAGATACGCAGTATTTT
TRBV11-3	TRBJ2-1	TRBD2	.	CASSLSQSGGQGEQFF	TGTGCCAGCAGCTTATCCCAGTCGGGGGGTCAGGGTGAGCAGTTCTTC
TRBV7-2	TRBJ2-2	TRBD2	.	CASTIAGAAAGELFF	TGTGCCAGCACCATAGCGGGGGCCGCGGCCGGGGAGCTGTTTTTT
TRBV20-1	TRBJ2-4	.	many	CSASDLAKNIQYF	TGCAGTGCTAGTGACCTAGCCAAAAACATTCAGTACTTC
TRBV28	TRBJ2-4	.	many	CASTSGPEPKNIQYF	TGTGCCAGCACCTCTGGGCCAGAGCCCAAAAACATTCAGTACTTC
TRBV7-2	TRBJ1-5	.	many	CASSLAGPGEPQHF	TGTGCCAGCAGCTTAGCCGGTCCCGGCGAACCCCAGCATTTT
TRBV7-2	TRBJ2-4	.	many	CASSFGGTDIQYF	TGTGCCAGCAGCTTTGGGGGGACGGACATTCAGTACTTC